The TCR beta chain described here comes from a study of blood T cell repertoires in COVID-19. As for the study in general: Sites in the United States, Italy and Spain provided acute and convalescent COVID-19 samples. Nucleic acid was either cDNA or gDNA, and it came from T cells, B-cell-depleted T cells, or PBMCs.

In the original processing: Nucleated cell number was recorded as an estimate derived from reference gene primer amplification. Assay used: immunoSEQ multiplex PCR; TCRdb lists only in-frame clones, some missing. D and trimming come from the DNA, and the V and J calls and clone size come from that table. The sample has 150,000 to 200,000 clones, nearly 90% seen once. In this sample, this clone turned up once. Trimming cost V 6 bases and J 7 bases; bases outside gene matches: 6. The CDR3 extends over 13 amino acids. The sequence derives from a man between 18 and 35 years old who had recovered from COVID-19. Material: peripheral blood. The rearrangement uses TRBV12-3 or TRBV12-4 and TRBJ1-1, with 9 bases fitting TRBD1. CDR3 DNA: TGTGCCAGCAGCTATACAGGGGGCTTTGAAGCTTTCTTT. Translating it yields CASSYTGGFEAFF.